This passage covers 28 T cell receptor beta chains from one sample sequenced in a study of shared clonotypes between healthy human individuals. Method: immunoSEQ multiplex PCR; TCRdb's copy keeps in-frame clones and lacks some. The sample records about 750,000 clones, roughly 92% being singletons. Naive CD8 cells, CD45RO-negative and positively selected for CCR7, excluded terminally differentiated effector memory CD45RA+ cells. Sequencing input: naive CD8+ T cells sorted from blood. Source of these receptors: a man under 40 in good health.

V is TRBV19 and J is TRBJ1-2; D is unresolved. This CDR3 has 15 residues. The ends were cut back, 2 bases at V and 3 bases at J, with 13 bases in the middle. CDR1 and CDR2 (germline): LNHDA, SQIVND (reference sequence). In nucleotides, the CDR3 is TGTGCCAGTAGTATATATCCGGGCGTGGACTATGGCTACACCTTC. It is translated as CASSIYPGVDYGYTF.

The J gene is TRBJ1-5, the V gene TRBV27, with a tentative D call TRBD1 (5 bases). Germline CDR1 and CDR2: MNHEY and SMNVEV (reference sequence). The length of the CDR3 is 15 residues. V shed 1 base and J shed 7 bases, with 14 bases lying between them. CDR3 residues: CASSLYSLAGQPQHF. The CDR3, as DNA: TGTGCCAGCAGTTTATATTCTTTAGCAGGGCAGCCCCAGCATTTT.

The rearrangement joins TRBV29-1 to TRBJ1-1; D might be TRBD1 (5 bases). Trimming took 3 bases from V and 4 from J, leaving 12 bases between them. The CDR3 covers 13 residues. The germline V gene has CDR1 SQVTM and CDR2 ANQGSEA. Here the CDR3 DNA reads TGCAGCGTTGACGAGGGGTTGGGCACTGAAGCTTTCTTT. Its translation: CSVDEGLGTEAFF.

The chain is built from TRBV29-1 and TRBJ2-3; 9 bases map to TRBD1. The CDR3 is made up of 15 amino acids. Looked up from germline, CDR1 is SQVTM and CDR2 is ANQGSEA. Losses at the gene ends were 7 bases for V and 4 bases for J; bases not matched to a gene: 12. The CDR3 spells CSAVTGGQGPDTQYF. CDR3 DNA sequence: TGCAGCGCCGTCACTGGGGGACAGGGACCAGATACGCAGTATTTT.

This clone showed up just once. The chain has TRBV7-9 and TRBJ2-7; 9 positions match TRBD2. The CDR3 sequence is 13 residues long. Germline CDR1 is SEHNR and CDR2 is FQNEAQ (reference sequence). Unmatched junction bases numbered 7, after V lost 7 bases and J lost 6 bases. DNA of the CDR3: TGTGCCAGCATGGCGGGAGGGCCAGGCGAGCAGTACTTC. It specifies CASMAGGPGEQYF.

This chain connects TRBV9 to TRBJ2-1, with TRBD2 matching 13 bases. From germline, CDR1 is SGDLS and CDR2 YYNGEE. This CDR3 region has 15 residues. V shed 4 bases, J shed 4 bases, and the junction held 2 bases outside the gene matches. The CDR3, as DNA: TGTGCCAGCAGCCCGGGACTAGCGGGGTACAATGAGCAGTTCTTC. The encoded protein is CASSPGLAGYNEQFF.

The chain carries TRBV2 and TRBJ2-1, with 8 bases aligning to TRBD2. This CDR3 contains 16 residues. The V segment lost 0 bases and the J segment 3 bases; nucleotides outside the gene matches: 4. Germline assignment: CDR1 SNHLY and CDR2 FYNNEI. The CDR3 here is CASSEADSGVYNEQFF. The CDR3 region has the DNA TGTGCCAGCAGTGAAGCGGATAGCGGGGTCTACAATGAGCAGTTCTTC. Complete variable domain (other parts from reference TRBV2 and TRBJ2-1): EPEVTQTPSHQVTQMGQEVILRCVPISNHLYFYWYRQILGQKVEFLVSFYNNEISEKSEIFDDQFSVERPDGSNFTLKIRSTKLEDSAMYFCASSEADSGVYNEQFFGPGTRLTVL.

The genes are TRBV27 and TRBJ2-1; 9 nucleotides line up with TRBD2. The CDR3 extends over 15 amino acids. The J segment lost 3 bases and the V segment lost 6 bases, leaving 6 bases of the junction unmatched. The germline gives CDR1 MNHEY, CDR2 SMNVEV (reference sequence). CDR3 residues: CASSLAGYIYNEQFF. CDR3 DNA: TGTGCCAGCAGCCTAGCGGGGTATATCTACAATGAGCAGTTCTTC.

This clone has just one count. The gene calls are TRBV10-3 and TRBJ2-1, with TRBD1 matching over 8 bases. The CDR3 length is 15 residues. In germline, CDR1 is ENHRY, CDR2 SYGVKD. V shed 3 bases, J shed 5 bases, and the junction held 6 bases outside the gene matches. CDR3 residues: CAISERQGRHNEQFF. CDR3 nucleotide sequence: TGTGCCATCAGTGAAAGACAGGGGCGGCACAATGAGCAGTTCTTC.

On this clone itself: Other DNA sequences in this specimen translate into the identical CDR3. The gene calls are TRBV28 and TRBJ2-7; 7 nucleotides line up with TRBD1. Germline CDR1 and CDR2: MDHEN and SYDVKM. J lost 2 bases, V lost 2 bases, and 0 bases had no gene match. This CDR3 is built from 13 residues. The CDR3 region has the DNA TGTGCCAGCAGTTTAGACAGGGCCTACGAGCAGTACTTC. This sequence encodes CASSLDRAYEQYF.

The rearrangement uses TRBV4-1 and TRBJ1-1; 8 bases are a match to TRBD1. Germline CDR1 MGHRA, CDR2 YSYEKL. V was pared by 6 bases and J by 2 bases, with 11 bases of the junction left unmatched. The CDR3 length is 16 residues. As DNA, the CDR3 is TGCGCCAGCAGTCGAGACAACAGGGGGTTAAACACTGAAGCTTTCTTT. Protein: CASSRDNRGLNTEAFF.

This clone appeared once. The rearrangement uses TRBV4-1 and TRBJ2-5; D uncertain. Per the germline V gene, CDR1 is MGHRA and CDR2 is YSYEKL. Deletions cut 1 base from V and 2 bases from J, with 11 bases between. The CDR3 has 15 residues. This CDR3 reads CASSQGPGHQETQYF. In DNA, the CDR3 is TGCGCCAGCAGCCAAGGGCCAGGTCATCAAGAGACCCAGTACTTC.

This clone was seen just once. The V gene is TRBV2, the J gene TRBJ1-4, with D unclear. The CDR3 has 15 amino acids. Trimming removed 2 bases at V and 5 bases at J, with 12 bases between. Germline CDR1 and CDR2: SNHLY and FYNNEI. The CDR3: CASSEFAFKNEKLFF. The CDR3 DNA is TGTGCCAGCAGTGAATTTGCCTTCAAGAATGAAAAACTGTTTTTT.

This CDR3 is CASSVGPAGAGNQPQHF. The CDR3 nucleotides are TGTGCCAGCAGCGTAGGCCCAGCAGGGGCCGGCAATCAGCCCCAGCATTTT. This sequence joins TRBV9 and TRBJ1-5; maybe TRBD1 (6 bases). Germline lookup yields CDR1 SGDLS and CDR2 YYNGEE. The CDR3 consists of 17 residues. V lost 0 bases to trimming and J lost 2 bases, with 15 bases between them. The complete variable domain, with remaining parts taken from reference TRBV9 and TRBJ1-5, reads DSGVTQTPKHLITATGQRVTLRCSPRSGDLSVYWYQQSLDQGLQFLIQYYNGEERAKGNILERFSAQQFPDLHSELNLSSLELGDSALYFCASSVGPAGAGNQPQHFGDGTRLSIL.

The rearrangement joins TRBV29-1 to TRBJ1-1; 9 positions match TRBD1. Germline-derived CDR1 and CDR2 are SQVTM and ANQGSEA. Trimming at V came to 3 bases and at J to 5 bases, leaving 7 bases not matched to a gene. The CDR3 is 14 residues long. The CDR3 nucleotides are TGCAGCGTTGAGCGGGACAGGGAGGGTACTGAAGCTTTCTTT. Protein: CSVERDREGTEAFF.

In regard to this clone: Germline is not matched at one junction end, which may reflect a read error. The rearrangement links TRBV7-7 to TRBJ2-5; TRBD1 agrees at 7 bases. CDR1 and CDR2 from the germline V gene are SSHAT and FNYEAQ (reference sequence). The CDR3 has 16 amino acids. The CDR3 reads CASSLAHDRVGETQYF. For the CDR3, the DNA is TGTGCTAGCAGCTTAGCCCACGACAGGGTAGGAGAGACCCAGTACTTC. Complete variable domain (other parts from reference TRBV7-7 and TRBJ2-5): GAGVSQSPRYKVTKRGQDVTLRCDPISSHATLYWYQQALGQGPEFLTYFNYEAQPDKSGLPSDRFSAERPEGSISTLTIQRTEQRDSAMYRCASSLAHDRVGETQYFGPGTRLLVL.

This chain joins TRBV25-1 and TRBJ1-1; maybe TRBD1 (5 bases). The CDR3 is made up of 14 amino acids. The V end lost 6 bases, the J end lost 7 bases, and 18 bases lay between the germline ends. Germline-derived CDR1 and CDR2 are MGHDK and SYGVNS. The chain's CDR3 is CASRSSGGFFEAFF. For the CDR3, the DNA is TGTGCCAGCAGATCCTCGGGGGGATTTTTTGAAGCTTTCTTT.

V usage is TRBV5-5 and J usage is TRBJ2-7; 7 bases fit TRBD1. After removal of 4 bases from V and 0 bases from J, the junction contained 7 bases not matched to a gene. Germline V gene lookup returns CDR1 SGHKS and CDR2 YYEKEE (reference sequence). CDR3 size: 15 residues. CDR3 loop: CASSPIRGSSYEQYF. In DNA, the CDR3 is TGTGCCAGCAGCCCCATCAGGGGGAGCTCCTACGAGCAGTACTTC. Full variable domain (rest looked up from reference TRBV5-5 and TRBJ2-7): DAGVTQSPTHLIKTRGQQVTLRCSPISGHKSVSWYQQVLGQGPQFIFQYYEKEERGRGNFPDRFSARQFPNYSSELNVNALLLGDSALYLCASSPIRGSSYEQYFGPGTRLTVT.

J is TRBJ2-1 and V is TRBV7-9, with D unclear. The CDR3 consists of 11 residues. Germline V CDR1 and CDR2: SEHNR, FQNEAQ (reference sequence). Trimming cost V 8 bases and J 9 bases, with 11 bases left between them. This chain's CDR3 is CASQAPSEQFF. CDR3 bases: TGTGCCAGCCAGGCACCCTCTGAGCAGTTCTTC.

The CDR3: CASSEALRVSTEAFF. The DNA of the CDR3 is TGTGCCAGCAGTGAAGCGCTTCGAGTTTCCACTGAAGCTTTCTTT. This chain joins TRBV2 and TRBJ1-1; D remains ambiguous. Germline CDR1 is SNHLY and CDR2 is FYNNEI. Trimming took 0 bases from V and 4 from J, leaving 12 bases between them. This CDR3 has 15 residues.

CDR3 amino acids: CASSSQGPLYTEAFF. As DNA, the CDR3 is TGTGCCAGCAGTTCACAGGGGCCTCTCTACACTGAAGCTTTCTTT. The chain carries TRBV6-5 and TRBJ1-1; 7 nucleotides line up with TRBD1. CDR1 and CDR2 from the germline V gene are MNHEY and SVGAGI. The CDR3 has 15 amino acids. Trimming took 4 bases from V and 3 from J; bases not matched to a gene: 8.

The chain has TRBV7-2 and TRBJ2-4; D perhaps matches TRBD2 (6 bases). This CDR3 is built from 16 residues. V gave up 4 bases and J gave up 1 base, with 14 bases separating them. CDR1 SGHTA and CDR2 FQGNSA come from the germline V gene. CDR3 in amino acids: CASSSRSGRAKNIQYF. CDR3 in DNA: TGTGCCAGCAGCTCCCGATCAGGGAGGGCCAAAAACATTCAGTACTTC.

V gene TRBV15 combines with J gene TRBJ1-2; no definite D call. From germline, CDR1 is LNHNV and CDR2 YYDKDF (reference sequence). The CDR3 covers 13 residues. V dropped 6 bases and J dropped 2 bases, with 10 bases sitting between them. This chain's CDR3 is CATSWTSNYGYTF. CDR3 DNA: TGTGCCACCAGTTGGACGAGCAACTATGGCTACACCTTC.

This clone has a single count. The chain recombines TRBV11-2 with TRBJ2-7; D possibly corresponds to TRBD1 (6 bases). The CDR3 totals 15 residues. V lost 5 bases and J lost 6, with 20 bases in between. Germline-derived CDR1 and CDR2 are SGHAT and FQNNGV. The CDR3 spells CASSPRTGTRIEQYF. The CDR3 DNA reads TGTGCCAGCAGCCCTAGAACCGGGACACGTATCGAGCAGTACTTC.

With respect to this clone: Other DNA sequences within the sample encode an identical CDR3. The genes are TRBV4-3 and TRBJ2-1; D unresolved. V dropped 0 bases and J dropped 0 bases, with 6 bases sitting between them. This CDR3 contains 15 residues. The germline V gene encodes CDR1 LGHNA and CDR2 YSLEER. The CDR3 protein is CASSQDPSSYNEQFF. The CDR3, as DNA: TGCGCCAGCAGCCAAGATCCCAGCTCCTACAATGAGCAGTTCTTC.

Worth noting for this clone: At the DNA level, this CDR3 is encoded by other sequences in the same sample as well. This chain links TRBV7-9 with TRBJ2-2, with no clear D. The length of the CDR3 is 13 residues. In germline, CDR1 is SEHNR, CDR2 FQNEAQ (reference sequence). V was cut by 1 base and J by 4 bases, with 4 bases left in between. DNA for the CDR3: TGTGCCAGCAGCTTAGGCAGCACCGGGGAGCTGTTTTTT. The encoded protein is CASSLGSTGELFF.

V is TRBV7-6 and J is TRBJ2-3; D uncertain. Trimming took off 1 base at V and 2 bases at J, with 10 bases between the two ends. This CDR3 region has 15 residues. Germline lookup yields CDR1 SGHVS and CDR2 FNYEAQ. CDR3 region: CASSLGDPDTDTQYF. The CDR3, as DNA: TGTGCCAGCAGCTTAGGTGATCCAGACACAGATACGCAGTATTTT.

The chain has TRBV5-5 and TRBJ2-7, with D possibly called TRBD1 or TRBD2 (5 bases each). The CDR3 contains 14 residues. From germline, CDR1 is SGHKS and CDR2 YYEKEE (reference sequence). V was clipped by 1 base and J by 2 bases, with 10 bases between them. CDR3 protein: CASSLWGTTYEQYF. DNA for the CDR3: TGTGCCAGCAGCTTGTGGGGGACCACCTACGAGCAGTACTTC. Supplemented by reference TRBV5-5 and TRBJ2-7, the full variable domain reads DAGVTQSPTHLIKTRGQQVTLRCSPISGHKSVSWYQQVLGQGPQFIFQYYEKEERGRGNFPDRFSARQFPNYSSELNVNALLLGDSALYLCASSLWGTTYEQYFGPGTRLTVT.